This T cell receptor beta chain is drawn from a study of identical twins (dated by TCRdb to 2016 to 2017). Concerning the study at large: The study deep-sequenced TCR alpha and beta repertoires from monozygotic twins, unrelated adults of various ages and cord blood to test whether fetal clonotypes persist. Replicate twin experiments were performed at different times using different library preparation protocols to rule out contamination.

The full study reports these points: Zero-insertion analyses could be partly confounded by invariant T cells such as MAIT and iNKT, although diverse VJ usage argued against such confounding for most clonotypes. Fewer insertions were carried by abundant cord blood beta clonotypes, a similar but weaker trend appeared in young adult naive repertoires, and no such trend appeared in memory repertoires. Because the same donors could not be followed over many years, conclusions were based on cross-sectional statistical analysis. Compared with coincidental sharing between unrelated individuals, out-of-frame TCR alpha sequences shared between twins had an excess of sequences with low generation probability. In beta out-of-frame sequences, excess twin sharing was weaker, because having fewer shared sequences lowered the signal-to-noise ratio. In monozygotic twins, recombination models systematically underestimated out-of-frame TCR alpha sharing, but the models matched the sharing seen between unrelated individuals.

This clonotype was counted only a few times. Its target antigen remains unknown. No base quality values were provided; no much bigger clone lies one nucleotide off. The germline V gene supplies CDR1 SGHRS and CDR2 YFSETQ. The trim is 0 bases for V and 6 bases for J, with a gap of 10 bases between the germline ends. The CDR3 runs 13 residues from the cysteine to the phenylalanine. Just CDR3 DNA is preserved here, 39 bases in frame from base 1. Libraries were prepared through 5' RACE. Sequencing instrument: Illumina HiSeq 2000. A universal primer binding site was introduced by template switching, and a unique molecular identifier was present in the final cDNA, enabling accurate counting of TCR cDNA molecules. Specific primers in the conserved constant-segment region were used to synthesize first-strand cDNA for TCR alpha and beta chains. To control for contamination, each cDNA library was double barcoded with a SMART-Mk sample barcode plus Illumina barcodes. Two successive PCR steps introduced TruSeq adapter sequences along with Illumina sample barcodes. Sequencing of the TCR alpha and beta cDNA libraries was done on the Illumina HiSeq platform using custom primers. The study's processing was this. Unique molecular identifiers were extracted from raw reads with MiGEC, and CDR3 positions were determined with MiXCR. For each individual, recombination models were inferred using an EM algorithm with the repgenHMM and IGoR tools. Shared clonotype analysis was performed with the tcR package in R, normalizing sharing by the product of cloneset sizes. To study raw recombination free of thymic and clonal selection effects, out-of-frame nonproductive sequences were analyzed. Using fastp trimming at Q25 and MiXCR clonotype assembly, TCRdb reanalyzed the public sequencing data and kept in-frame beta chains. Rows are unified per CDR3 protein, each entry keeping the most common DNA and genes. TCRdb, rather than the study authors, made the V and J calls. Across this sample there are around 690,000 distinct CDR3 sequences, with 20% to 25% seen only once. Clones ranked in the top ten supply 4.3% of the sample.

Only healthy Caucasian donors were included. Three pairs of female monozygotic twins, all aged about 18 to 30 years, were included in the twin cohort. Peripheral blood mononuclear cells were used as the source from which RNA for TCR libraries was isolated. These sequences were also reported in another study, on T cells expressing NK-cell markers. From the second report: Several donors provided sorted CD3+CD56+NKG2C+, CD3+CD56+NKG2C- and CD3+CD56-NKG2C+ T-cell subsets, whose TCR beta-chain repertoires were profiled. Seven of the eight sequenced donors were HCMV-seropositive and one was HCMV-seronegative. To restrict sorting to alphabetaTCR-expressing T cells, an anti-gammadeltaTCR antibody was added in several experiments. In six donors, the dominant CD3+CD56+NKG2C+ clonotypes were found to rank among the top 10 CD8+ clonotypes and to make up 1.0-7.0% of CD8+ T cells. Those dominant clonotypes were again the most abundant among CD3+CD56-NKG2C+ cells in four donors, at roughly 25-65%. Whether the expanded NKG2C-expressing T cell clones were specific for HCMV antigens was left unclear. Randomly selected healthy volunteers, three men and five women, were used as the eight sequenced donors. HCMV serostatus was determined by detecting HCMV-specific IgG in serum with a commercial ELISA kit. For six donors, unsorted PBMC were also used to sequence bulk peripheral blood T-cell repertoires. MIGEC handled demultiplexing of the reads and grouping by UMI, while MiTCR was used to assemble and quantify clonotypes. To exclude erroneous sequences, only TCR cDNA sequences supported by at least two reads were retained. The tcR package was used for downstream repertoire analysis, and clonotypes were matched between fractions using CDR3 nucleotide sequence together with V segment. VDJmatch was used to annotate antigen specificity against VDJdb, with one amino acid substitution allowed in CDR3.

The specimen sequenced was PBMCs. This TCR was sampled from a young woman in good health. The sequence joins TRBV5-1 to TRBJ2-7; a confident D gene designation cannot be given. This receptor has the CDR3 CASSLEQPSEQYF. The DNA sequence is as follows: TGCGCCAGCAGCTTGGAACAGCCTAGCGAGCAGTACTTC.